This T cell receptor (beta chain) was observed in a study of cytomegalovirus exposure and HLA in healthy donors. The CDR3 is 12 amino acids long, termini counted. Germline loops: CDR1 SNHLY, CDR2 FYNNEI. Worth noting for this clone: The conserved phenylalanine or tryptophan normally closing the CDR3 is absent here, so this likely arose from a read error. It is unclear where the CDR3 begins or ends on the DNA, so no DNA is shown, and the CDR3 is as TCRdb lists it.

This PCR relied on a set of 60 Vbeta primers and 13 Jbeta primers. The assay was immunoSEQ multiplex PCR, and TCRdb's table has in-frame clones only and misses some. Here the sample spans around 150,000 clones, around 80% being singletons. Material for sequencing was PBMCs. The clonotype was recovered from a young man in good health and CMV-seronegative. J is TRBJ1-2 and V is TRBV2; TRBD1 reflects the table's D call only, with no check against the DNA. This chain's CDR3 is CASSVWQGVSDC.